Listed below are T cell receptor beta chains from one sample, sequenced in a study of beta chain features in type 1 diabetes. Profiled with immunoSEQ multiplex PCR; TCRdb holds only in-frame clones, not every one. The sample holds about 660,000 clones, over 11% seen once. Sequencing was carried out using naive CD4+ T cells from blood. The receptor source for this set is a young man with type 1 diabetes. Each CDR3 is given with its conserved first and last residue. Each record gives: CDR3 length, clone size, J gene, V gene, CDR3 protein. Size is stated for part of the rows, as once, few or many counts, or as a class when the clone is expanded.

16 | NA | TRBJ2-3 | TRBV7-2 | CASSPNAGGGTDTQYF
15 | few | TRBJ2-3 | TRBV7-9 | CASSMGQGVFNTQYF
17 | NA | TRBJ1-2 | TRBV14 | CASSQDRGGRSNYGYTF
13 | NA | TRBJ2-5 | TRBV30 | CAWSAFGSRTQYF
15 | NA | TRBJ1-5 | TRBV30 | CAWSVRQGANQPQHF
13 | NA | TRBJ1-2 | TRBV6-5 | CASRTGVDYGYTF
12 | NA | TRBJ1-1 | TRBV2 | CASSAQPPEAFF
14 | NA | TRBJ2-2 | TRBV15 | CATSIKDPAGELFF
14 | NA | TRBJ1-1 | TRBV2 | CASARGGWGTEAFF
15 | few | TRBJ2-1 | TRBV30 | CAWSVIRGRNNEQFF
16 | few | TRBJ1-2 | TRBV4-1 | CASSQKTRDLNYGYTF
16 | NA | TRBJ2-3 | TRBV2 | CASSSGLAAYTDTQYF
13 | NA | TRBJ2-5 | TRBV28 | CASSLLGPETQYF
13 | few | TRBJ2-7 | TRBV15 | CATSRDRVYEQYF
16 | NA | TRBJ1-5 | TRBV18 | CASSPGVSLGNQPQHF
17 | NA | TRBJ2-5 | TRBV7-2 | CASSLGVIAGYQETQYF
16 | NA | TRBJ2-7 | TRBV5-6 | CASSLVDRDLSYEQYF
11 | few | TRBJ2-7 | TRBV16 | CASSQSKEQYF
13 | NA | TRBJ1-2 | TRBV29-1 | CSVEGNGNYGYTF
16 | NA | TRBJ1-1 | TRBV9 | CASSVSQNVMNTEAFF
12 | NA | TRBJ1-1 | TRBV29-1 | CSAHRRNTEAFF
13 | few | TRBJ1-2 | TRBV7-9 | CASSLDRDYGYTF
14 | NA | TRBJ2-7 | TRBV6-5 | CASSWDRRSYEQYF
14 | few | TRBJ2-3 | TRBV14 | CASSLYPGTDTQYF
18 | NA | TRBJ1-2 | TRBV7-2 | CASSLDSRMDRGNYGYTF